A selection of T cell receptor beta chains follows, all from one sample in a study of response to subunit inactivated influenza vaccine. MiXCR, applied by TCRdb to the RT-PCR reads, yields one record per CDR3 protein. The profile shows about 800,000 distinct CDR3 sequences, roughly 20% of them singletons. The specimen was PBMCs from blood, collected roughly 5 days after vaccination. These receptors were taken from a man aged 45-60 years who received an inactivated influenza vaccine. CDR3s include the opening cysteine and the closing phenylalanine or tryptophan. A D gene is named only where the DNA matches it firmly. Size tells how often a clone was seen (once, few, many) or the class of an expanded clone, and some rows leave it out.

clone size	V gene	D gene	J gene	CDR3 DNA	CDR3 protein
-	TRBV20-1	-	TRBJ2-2	TGCAGTGCTACCCGAACACTTCCGAACACCGGGGAGCTGTTTTTT	CSATRTLPNTGELFF
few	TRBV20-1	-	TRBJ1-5	TGCAGTGCTAGCCCAATCGAAGGGGGTCACAATCAGCCCCAGCATTTT	CSASPIEGGHNQPQHF
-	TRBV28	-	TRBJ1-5	TGTGCCAGCAGCCTAGCAGGGGAAGGGCCCTATCAGCCCCAGCATTTT	CASSLAGEGPYQPQHF
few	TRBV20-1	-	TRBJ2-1	TGCAGTGCTAGAATGGGAGGCCATGAGCAGTTCTTC	CSARMGGHEQFF
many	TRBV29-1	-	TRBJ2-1	TGCAGCGTTGCCCCATCATCGCGACCATCTGAGCAGTTCTTC	CSVAPSSRPSEQFF
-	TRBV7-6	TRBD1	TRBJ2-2	TGTGCCAGCAGCTACAGGGGCTCGAACACCGGGGAGCTGTTTTTT	CASSYRGSNTGELFF
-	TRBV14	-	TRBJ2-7	TGTGCCAGCAGCCTAACACTAGTAGGCGAGCAGTACTTC	CASSLTLVGEQYF
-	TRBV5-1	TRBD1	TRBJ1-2	TGCGCCAGCAGCTTTCAGGGGGCCAACTATGGCTACACCTTC	CASSFQGANYGYTF
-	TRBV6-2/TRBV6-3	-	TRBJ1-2	TGTGCCAGCAGTCCGACAGAGATCTATGGCTACACCTTC	CASSPTEIYGYTF
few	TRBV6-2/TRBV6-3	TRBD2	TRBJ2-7	TGTGCCAGCAGGAACAGCGGGAGCTTCGAGCAGTACTTC	CASRNSGSFEQYF
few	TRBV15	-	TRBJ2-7	TGTGCCACCAGCAGAGAGGTCAGCTCAAACTCCTACGAGCAGTACTTC	CATSREVSSNSYEQYF
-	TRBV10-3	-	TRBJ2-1	TGTGCCATCAGTGACACCGCGGACTCCGACTCCTACAATGAGCAGTTCTTC	CAISDTADSDSYNEQFF
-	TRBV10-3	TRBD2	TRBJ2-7	TGTGCCACCCACAGCGGGGGGGGAGAGTCCTACGAGCAGTACTTC	CATHSGGGESYEQYF
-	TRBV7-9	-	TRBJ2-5	TGTGCCAGCAGCTCGGCCCTAGGTGAAGAGACCCAGTACTTC	CASSSALGEETQYF
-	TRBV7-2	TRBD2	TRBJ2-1	TGTGCCAGCAGCTTAGATGGGCGGGGGGCCAACAATGAGCAGTTCTTC	CASSLDGRGANNEQFF
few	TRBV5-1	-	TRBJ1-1	TGCGCCAGCAGCTCGGATTACAGTCACTCTTTCTTT	CASSSDYSHSFF
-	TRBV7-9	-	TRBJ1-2	TGTGCCAGCAGCTTAACCTTTAACTATGGCTACACCTTC	CASSLTFNYGYTF
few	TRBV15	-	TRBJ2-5	TGTGCCACCAGCAGAGTAGGTCAGGGAGAGACCCAGTACTTC	CATSRVGQGETQYF
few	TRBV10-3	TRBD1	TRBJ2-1	TGTGCCATCAGCGGACAGGGGGCACCCAATGAGCAGTTCTTC	CAISGQGAPNEQFF
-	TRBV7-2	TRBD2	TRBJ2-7	TGTGCCAGCAGCTTATTAGCGGGGCCCTCCTACGAGCAGTACTTC	CASSLLAGPSYEQYF
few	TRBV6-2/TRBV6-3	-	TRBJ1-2	TGTGCCAGCAGCTACGGCTTCGAGTATGGCTACACCTTC	CASSYGFEYGYTF
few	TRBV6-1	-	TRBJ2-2	TGTGCCAGCAGCCCCTCTTGGGACGGGCCGGCCGGGGAGCTGTTTTTT	CASSPSWDGPAGELFF
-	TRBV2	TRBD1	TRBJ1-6	TGTGCCACCAATAACAGGGGAGCAGGTTCACCCCTCCACTTT	CATNNRGAGSPLHF